The next 23 T cell receptor beta chains were all read from a single sample in a study of T cells in Graves' hyperthyroidism and ophthalmopathy. RNA transcripts provided the source from which TCR beta CDR3 regions were amplified. The HTBI primer set served for first-round RT-PCR of the TCR CDR3. TCRdb redid the calling of the multiplex PCR reads with MiXCR, one entry per CDR3 protein. In the table there are roughly 250,000 distinct CDR3 sequences, about 17% of which are singletons. Sequencing was done on a sample of blood. The receptor set was obtained from a woman between 18 and 29 years old with Graves' ophthalmopathy.

This clonotype came up many times. The chain employs TRBV29-1 and TRBJ1-2; the match to TRBD1 covers 9 bases. V lost 6 bases, J lost 8 bases, and 13 bases stayed unmatched. In germline, CDR1 is SQVTM, CDR2 ANQGSEA. The CDR3 loop spans 14 amino acids. As DNA, the CDR3 is TGCAGCGTGCCGGGACAGGGCCAGTTCGGGGGCTACACCTTC. Its translation: CSVPGQGQFGGYTF.

This clonotype was counted ten times or more. The junction and the germline gene differ at one end; a read error may be behind it. V usage is TRBV20-1 and J usage is TRBJ2-2; D is tentatively TRBD1 or TRBD2 (6 bases each). The CDR3 consists of 14 residues. Per the germline V gene, CDR1 is DFQATT and CDR2 is SNEGSKA (reference sequence). The CDR3 DNA reads TGCAGTGCTAATTCGGGGGCGAACGCCGGGGAGCTGTTTTTT. As protein: CSANSGANAGELFF.

In this sample, this clonotype turned up once. This rearrangement joins TRBV6-2 or TRBV6-3 to TRBJ2-7, with D unclear. This CDR3 comprises 15 residues. V was clipped by 2 bases and J by 6 bases, with 17 bases between them. Germline lookup yields CDR1 MNHEY and CDR2 SVGEGT. The CDR3 spells CASSYAAVRSGEQYF. As DNA, the CDR3 is TGTGCCAGCAGTTACGCGGCCGTTCGATCTGGCGAGCAGTACTTC.

Ten or more counts support this clonotype. The chain couples TRBV3-1 to TRBJ1-2; D unresolved. CDR1 LGHDT and CDR2 YNNKEL come from the germline V gene (reference sequence). The ends were cut back, 1 base at V and 1 base at J, with 1 base in the middle. This CDR3 region has 12 residues. CDR3 sequence (DNA): TGTGCCAGCAGCCAAGTTAACTATGGCTACACCTTC. Amino acids: CASSQVNYGYTF.

This clonotype appeared many times. This chain uses TRBV7-9 with TRBJ2-7; 13 bases fit TRBD2. This CDR3 spans 16 amino acids. CDR1 SEHNR and CDR2 FQNEAQ come from the germline V gene (reference sequence). Trimming removed 5 bases from V and 3 bases from J; junction bases left unmatched: 7. This chain's CDR3 is CASSDRLAGGLYEQYF. The CDR3, as DNA: TGTGCCAGCAGCGACCGACTAGCGGGAGGCCTCTACGAGCAGTACTTC.

Remarks on this clonotype: It may be a read error: a sequence one base away is much more abundant. J is TRBJ2-3 and V is TRBV12-3 or TRBV12-4, with 7 nucleotides matching TRBD1. The V and J ends lost 8 bases and 6 bases, in that order; junction bases with no gene match: 11. CDR3 size: 14 residues. The CDR3 DNA reads as TGTGCCAGCGGTCTGGGCAGGGGGTCCGATACGCAGTATTTT. Translation gives CASGLGRGSDTQYF.

There are many counts of this clonotype. This chain links TRBV6-1 with TRBJ1-5; TRBD1 might be the D (6 bases). Germline V lookup: CDR1 MNHNS, CDR2 SASEGT. The CDR3 consists of 14 residues. V lost 6 bases, J lost 4 bases, and 13 bases lay in between. CDR3 DNA: TGTGCCAGCAGACCCGGGACAACTAATCAGCCCCAGCATTTT. Protein: CASRPGTTNQPQHF.

This clonotype was found many times. The CDR3: CASSRDQGNTEAFF. The CDR3, as DNA: TGTGCCAGCAGCCGGGACCAGGGGAACACTGAAGCTTTCTTT. The chain joins TRBV6-1 to TRBJ1-1; TRBD1 is a possible D gene (5 bases). The ends were cut back, 6 bases at V and 1 base at J, with 12 bases in the middle. The CDR3 sequence is 14 residues long. Per the germline V gene, CDR1 is MNHNS and CDR2 is SASEGT.

This clonotype has at least ten counts. One end of the junction is discordant with germline, which a read error may explain. V usage is TRBV12-3 or TRBV12-4 and J usage is TRBJ1-1; no firm D call. The CDR3 has 13 residues. CDR3 in DNA: TGTGCCAGCGGTTTTTCGGGGAACACTGAAGCTTTCTTT. Translation gives CASGFSGNTEAFF.

At least ten counts were recorded for this clonotype. The J gene is TRBJ2-2, the V gene TRBV9, with 8 bases aligning to TRBD2. The germline V gene has CDR1 SGDLS and CDR2 YYNGEE. The CDR3 contains 14 residues. The V and J ends lost 3 bases and 3 bases, in that order; junction bases with no gene match: 1. The CDR3 DNA reads TGTGCCAGCAGCGGGCGGGGGGACACCGGGGAGCTGTTTTTT. It yields the protein CASSGRGDTGELFF.

The sample holds many counts of this clonotype. The chain has TRBV20-1 and TRBJ2-5; TRBD2 aligns across 7 bases. This CDR3 has 18 residues. The V and J ends lost 2 bases and 2 bases, in that order; junction bases with no gene match: 17. Germline V CDR1 and CDR2: DFQATT, SNEGSKA (reference sequence). This CDR3 reads CSARRLPSSGPVQETQYF. The DNA for the CDR3 is TGCAGTGCTAGACGCCTACCTTCTAGCGGCCCCGTACAAGAGACCCAGTACTTC.

The chain couples TRBV6-1 to TRBJ1-1; no reliable D call. The CDR3 is made up of 13 amino acids. Trimming shortened V by 3 bases and J by 2 bases, and 7 bases separated the two germline ends. CDR1 MNHNS and CDR2 SASEGT come from the germline V gene. The CDR3 bases are TGTGCCAGCAGTGACAGTTTCAACACTGAAGCTTTCTTT. Its protein product is CASSDSFNTEAFF.

At least ten counts were recorded for this clonotype. This chain connects TRBV3-1 to TRBJ2-2; no firm D call. CDR3 length: 15 residues. Between the trimmed V and J ends, which lost 1 base and 0 bases, there was a span of 6 bases. The V gene's germline CDR1 is LGHDT and CDR2 YNNKEL (reference sequence). The CDR3, as DNA: TGTGCCAGCAGCCAAGGACGTACGAACACCGGGGAGCTGTTTTTT. As protein: CASSQGRTNTGELFF.

This clonotype appeared many times. This sequence joins TRBV28 and TRBJ1-2, with a tentative D call TRBD1 (6 bases). Trimming took off 4 bases at V and 2 bases at J, with 20 bases between the two ends. Germline CDR1 MDHEN, CDR2 SYDVKM. CDR3 length: 17 amino acids. CDR3 sequence (DNA): TGTGCCAGCAGTTCGCAATCGCCCAGGGGCCCCAACTATGGCTACACCTTC. This encodes CASSSQSPRGPNYGYTF.

This clonotype was recorded many times. The chain employs TRBV7-2 and TRBJ2-3, with 7 positions matching TRBD2. CDR1 is SGHTA, CDR2 FQGNSA, per germline. This CDR3 is 16 amino acids long. V lost 1 base to trimming and J lost 0 bases; unmatched junction nucleotides: 4. This CDR3 is CASSLGQAGSTDTQYF. DNA for the CDR3: TGTGCCAGCAGCTTAGGACAAGCGGGAAGCACAGATACGCAGTATTTT.

This clonotype was detected ten times or more. CDR3 sequence: CASSLRKVAGQDEQYF. In nucleotides, the CDR3 is TGTGCCAGCAGCCTTCGTAAAGTAGCAGGGCAGGATGAGCAGTACTTC. The chain carries TRBV7-3 and TRBJ2-7; tentative D call: TRBD1 (5 bases). The V end was cut by 5 bases, the J end by 7 bases, with 24 bases between. This CDR3 region has 16 residues. Germline V gene lookup returns CDR1 SGHTA and CDR2 FQGTGA. Full variable domain (missing parts from reference TRBV7-3 and TRBJ2-7): GAGVSQTPSNKVTEKGKYVELRCDPISGHTALYWYRQSLGQGPEFLIYFQGTGAADDSGLPNDRFFAVRPEGSVSTLKIQRTERGDSAVYLCASSLRKVAGQDEQYFGPGTRLTVT.

This clonotype was detected many times. V is TRBV15 and J is TRBJ2-2, with 8 bases lining up with TRBD1. Germline trimming cut 0 bases from V and 3 bases from J; bases unmatched to any gene: 0. This CDR3 is 15 amino acids long. The germline V gene encodes CDR1 LNHNV and CDR2 YYDKDF (reference sequence). CDR3 sequence: CATSREDRDTGELFF. CDR3 bases: TGTGCCACCAGCAGAGAGGACAGGGACACCGGGGAGCTGTTTTTT.

This clonotype showed up many times. The chain recombines TRBV12-3 or TRBV12-4 with TRBJ2-1, with 7 positions matching TRBD2. With V trimmed by 11 bases and J by 0 bases, 10 bases remained unmatched. The CDR3 runs 15 residues. The CDR3 loop is CAGSTGGSSYNEQFF. The DNA for the CDR3 is TGTGCCGGTAGCACGGGCGGGAGCTCCTACAATGAGCAGTTCTTC.

The rearrangement uses TRBV3-1 and TRBJ2-7; perhaps TRBD2 as D (9 bases). From germline, CDR1 is LGHDT and CDR2 YNNKEL (reference sequence). The CDR3 totals 16 residues. Trimming left V 4 bases short and J 5 bases short, with 21 bases between. CDR3 DNA sequence: TGTGCCAGCAGCCCAGGCCTAGCGGGACAGGAGCACGAGCAGTACTTC. As protein: CASSPGLAGQEHEQYF.

This clonotype was recorded many times. The chain links TRBV6-1 to TRBJ2-2; D is unresolved. V was clipped by 5 bases and J by 0 bases, with 7 bases between them. The CDR3 is made up of 14 amino acids. Germline lookup yields CDR1 MNHNS and CDR2 SASEGT. Here the CDR3 reads CASSPNTNTGELFF. In DNA, the CDR3 is TGTGCCAGCAGTCCGAACACGAACACCGGGGAGCTGTTTTTT.

This clonotype was seen many times. This sequence joins TRBV6-2 or TRBV6-3 and TRBJ2-7, with D hard to call. Germline V gives CDR1 MNHEY, CDR2 SVGEGT. Trimming removed 5 bases at V and 4 bases at J, with 6 bases between. CDR3 size: 11 residues. CDR3 in amino acids: CASSPLYEQYF. CDR3 coding DNA: TGTGCCAGCAGTCCCTTGTACGAGCAGTACTTC.

This clonotype was counted at least ten times. The rearrangement joins TRBV7-2 to TRBJ1-5, with no clear D. Trimming stripped 2 bases from V and 5 bases from J, with 4 bases between. Germline CDR1 and CDR2: SGHTA and FQGNSA. The CDR3 sequence is 12 residues long. The CDR3: CASSLPYQPQHF. The CDR3 DNA follows: TGTGCCAGCAGCTTACCATATCAGCCCCAGCATTTT.

The chain recombines TRBV20-1 with TRBJ2-1, with TRBD2 matching over 7 bases. Germline-derived CDR1 and CDR2 are DFQATT and SNEGSKA (reference sequence). The CDR3 loop spans 14 amino acids. J was trimmed by 2 bases and V by 5 bases; bases with no gene match: 6. CDR3 in DNA: TGCAGTGCTCAAGCGGGGAATCCCTACAATGAGCAGTTCTTC. Its translation: CSAQAGNPYNEQFF.